This entry lists 17 T cell receptor beta chains sequenced from one sample in a study of blood T cell repertoires in COVID-19. Profiled with immunoSEQ multiplex PCR; TCRdb holds only in-frame clones, not every one. Of about 250,000 clones in the sample, over 75% are singletons; the top ten hold approximately 8.7%. The sequencing sample was made of peripheral blood. These receptors all come from a woman aged 80 or over with acute or convalescent COVID-19.

The V gene is TRBV21-1, the J gene TRBJ1-2; the table's D call, TRBD1, was not checked against the DNA. TRBV21-1 is a listed pseudogene. This CDR3 has 12 amino acids. The CDR3 bases are TGTGCCAGCAGACAGGTTAACTATGGCTACACCTTC. Amino acids: CASRQVNYGYTF.

This clone was picked up a small number of times. The gene calls are TRBV6-5 and TRBJ1-4; 9 nucleotides match TRBD1. CDR1 and CDR2 from the germline V gene are MNHEY and SVGAGI. The CDR3 is 15 residues long. Trimming at V came to 6 bases and at J to 8 bases, leaving 10 bases not matched to a gene. CDR3 coding DNA: TGTGCCAGCAGAGACTCTGGACAGGGGCTGGAAAAACTGTTTTTT. The encoded protein is CASRDSGQGLEKLFF.

J is TRBJ1-5 and V is TRBV3-1 (or the pseudogene TRBV3-2); 9 nucleotides line up with TRBD1. J lost 1 base, V lost 2 bases, and 3 bases had no gene match. Germline V gene data show CDR1 as LGHDT and CDR2 as YNNKEL (reference sequence). CDR3 size: 16 residues. CDR3 sequence reads: CASSQTGGRSNQPQHF. CDR3 coding DNA: TGTGCCAGCAGCCAAACAGGGGGCCGGAGCAATCAGCCCCAGCATTTT.

This chain uses TRBV6-2 or TRBV6-3 with TRBJ2-5, with 9 bases lining up with TRBD1. The CDR3 is 15 residues long. CDR1 and CDR2 (germline): MNHEY, SVGEGT. After removal of 2 bases from V and 5 bases from J, the junction contained 6 bases not matched to a gene. CDR3 nucleotides: TGTGCCAGCAGTTACCAAAGAACAGGGGGCGAGACCCAGTACTTC. Residues: CASSYQRTGGETQYF.

V and J are TRBV2 and TRBJ1-1; 9 bases are a match to TRBD1. With V trimmed by 6 bases and J by 2 bases, 1 base remained unmatched. Germline V gives CDR1 SNHLY, CDR2 FYNNEI. The length of the CDR3 is 13 residues. CDR3 protein: CASRGQGNTEAFF. Here the CDR3 DNA reads TGTGCCAGCAGGGGACAGGGCAACACTGAAGCTTTCTTT.

This rearrangement joins TRBV7-2 to TRBJ1-2; 9 nucleotides align to TRBD1. This CDR3 region has 16 residues. Germline V gene sequence: CDR1 SGHTA, CDR2 FQGNSA. V shed 3 bases and J 2 bases; nucleotides not matched to a gene: 7. The CDR3 DNA sequence: TGTGCCAGCAGCTTCGGGACAGGGATCACCAACTATGGCTACACCTTC. Translated, it gives CASSFGTGITNYGYTF.

This chain connects TRBV3-1 (or the pseudogene TRBV3-2) to TRBJ1-1; TRBD1 matches 11 bases. This CDR3 region has 20 residues. Germline CDR1 LGHDT, CDR2 YNNKEL (reference sequence). After removal of 1 base from V and 5 bases from J, the junction contained 18 bases not matched to a gene. Here the CDR3 DNA reads TGTGCCAGCAGCCAAGTACTTCGCAATATCGGGACAGGGGGAGGAACTGAAGCTTTCTTT. This codes for CASSQVLRNIGTGGGTEAFF.

The chain links TRBV18 to TRBJ1-6; tentatively, D is TRBD1 (6 bases). Germline V CDR1 and CDR2: KGHSH, LQKENI. This CDR3 region has 12 residues. The V end lost 4 bases, the J end lost 10 bases, and 8 bases lay between the germline ends. CDR3 nucleotide sequence: TGTGCCAGCTCACAGGGGGACTCACCCCTCCACTTT. Translation gives CASSQGDSPLHF.

The V gene is TRBV10-3, the J gene TRBJ1-1, with a possible D match to TRBD1 (5 bases). Per the germline V gene, CDR1 is ENHRY and CDR2 is SYGVKD. This CDR3 has 11 amino acids. V lost 4 bases, J lost 7 bases, and 7 bases lay in between. CDR3 sequence (DNA): TGTGCCATCAGTGGACAGAATGAAGCTTTCTTT. Its translation: CAISGQNEAFF.

This chain links TRBV6-1 with TRBJ2-5, with TRBD2 as a possible D gene (6 bases). Trimming cost V 1 base and J 8 bases, with 11 bases left between them. Germline loops: CDR1 MNHNS, CDR2 SASEGT. CDR3 size: 13 residues. The CDR3 is CASSEGGDLTQYF. CDR3 DNA sequence: TGTGCCAGCAGTGAAGGGGGGGACCTTACCCAGTACTTC.

The chain is built from TRBV9 and TRBJ1-2; 8 nucleotides match TRBD1. Germline V CDR1 and CDR2: SGDLS, YYNGEE. The V segment lost 1 base and the J segment 7 bases; nucleotides outside the gene matches: 9. The CDR3 is 15 residues long. The CDR3 is CASSVTTGGRGGYTF. CDR3 sequence (DNA): TGTGCCAGCAGCGTAACAACAGGGGGTAGAGGTGGCTACACCTTC.

The V gene is TRBV28, the J gene TRBJ1-1; 7 positions match TRBD1. The trim removed 2 bases at V and 5 bases at J, leaving 8 bases unmatched. The germline CDR1 and CDR2 sequences are MDHEN and SYDVKM. The CDR3 runs to 15 residues. The CDR3 loop is CASSLRPLQGTEAFF. CDR3 DNA: TGTGCCAGCAGTTTAAGGCCACTACAGGGGACTGAAGCTTTCTTT.

The genes are TRBV6-1 and TRBJ1-5; 9 bases line up with TRBD1. Germline assignment: CDR1 MNHNS and CDR2 SASEGT. CDR3 length: 16 residues. V was clipped by 4 bases and J by 3 bases; unmatched bases: 7. CDR3 DNA: TGTGCCAGCAGTGCCCTTCGGACAGGGGCCAATCAGCCCCAGCATTTT. Protein product: CASSALRTGANQPQHF.

The CDR3 nucleotides read TGTGCCAGCAGCCAAGCCCCCAGACAGGTCCGAGGCACTGAAGCTTTCTTT. Translating gives CASSQAPRQVRGTEAFF. The chain links TRBV14 to TRBJ1-1, with D perhaps matching TRBD1 (6 bases). V lost 1 base and J 4 bases, leaving 19 bases between the germline ends. The germline gives CDR1 SGHDN, CDR2 FVKESK. The CDR3 sequence is 17 residues long.

The CDR3: CASSIEVLSGNTIYF. CDR3 nucleotide sequence: TGTGCCAGTAGTATCGAGGTGCTCTCTGGAAACACCATATATTTT. V gene TRBV19 combines with J gene TRBJ1-3; D call uncertain. The V end was cut by 3 bases, the J end by 0 bases, with 9 bases between. Germline-derived CDR1 and CDR2 are LNHDA and SQIVND (reference sequence). This CDR3 comprises 15 residues.

V gene TRBV18 combines with J gene TRBJ2-7; TRBD1 matches at 9 bases. Looked up from germline, CDR1 is KGHSH and CDR2 is LQKENI. Trimming removed 0 bases from V and 5 bases from J; junction bases left unmatched: 8. This CDR3 has 16 amino acids. This CDR3 reads CASSPPGQGVWNEQYF. CDR3 sequence (DNA): TGTGCCAGCTCACCACCGGGACAGGGAGTTTGGAACGAGCAGTACTTC.

This clone was picked up one time. The chain employs TRBV30 and TRBJ1-1; TRBD1 might be the D (5 bases). The V and J ends lost 2 bases and 6 bases respectively, with 7 bases between them. Germline V lookup: CDR1 GTSNPN, CDR2 SVGIG (reference sequence). The CDR3 extends over 11 amino acids. Here the CDR3 reads CAWSIGAEAFF. CDR3 bases: TGTGCCTGGAGTATAGGGGCTGAAGCTTTCTTT. The full variable domain, in which reference TRBV30 and TRBJ1-1 provide the parts outside the CDR3, is SQTIHQWPATLVQPVGSPLSLECTVEGTSNPNLYWYRQAAGRGLQLLFYSVGIGQISSEVPQNLSASRPQDRQFILSSKKLLLSDSGFYLCAWSIGAEAFFGQGTRLTVV.